This T cell receptor beta chain was recorded in a study of PD-1 and CTLA-4 blockade in melanoma (dated by TCRdb to the early 2020s). Turning to the overall study: The study compared how PD-1 blockade and CTLA-4 blockade affected the melanoma-reactive CD8 T cell response in patients with melanoma.

Library method: the immunoSEQ multiplex PCR assay. TCRdb's version of the immuneACCESS table is confined to in-frame rearrangements and falls short of the full clone set. An unresolved V gene accounts for under half of the shortfall where checked; the remainder is of unknown origin. Present in this sample are 25,000 to 35,000 clones, more than 85% of which were seen just once. The ten largest clones capture 7% to 9.5% of the sample. For this clone: What this receptor recognizes is not known. No quality values exist for individual bases; no much larger clone is one base distant.

Specimen: CD8+ T cells from peripheral blood, collected from a patient given anti-PD-1 treatment. The sequence was obtained from a human donor with melanoma.

The base sequence is TGTGCCAGCAGCCTCGGGCCACCCAGCAATGAGCAGTTCTTC. It translates to CASSLGPPSNEQFF. The chain couples TRBV7-3 to TRBJ2-1, with the D gene not confidently named. The germline ends are 14 bases apart after V is trimmed by 5 bases and J by 6 bases. Reading from cysteine to phenylalanine, the CDR3 counts 14 amino acids. Only the CDR3 region is kept as DNA, spanning 42 bases read in frame from base 1. CDR1 SGHTA and CDR2 FQGTGA were looked up in the germline V gene.